This entry concerns a single T cell receptor (beta chain). What it binds is unknown. RNA extraction was followed by reverse transcription into cDNA, which acted as the sequencing template. The repertoire was sequenced with immunoSEQ multiplex PCR; TCRdb's copy has only in-frame clones and lacks some. This table holds about 120,000 clones, less than 45% found once. Germline assignment: CDR1 MDHEN and CDR2 SYDVKM. This CDR3 spans 11 amino acids. Trimming removed 10 bases from V and 7 bases from J, with 14 bases in between. From alopecia areata patients, lesional scalp punch biopsies and peripheral blood were collected. This sample was included in a study of CD8+ T cells in alopecia areata. Study as a whole: Patients received oral tofacitinib, 5 to 10 mg twice daily, for moderate-to-severe alopecia areata.

General study results and limits: Scalp samples also yield sequences of resident alphabeta T cells from normal skin.

The TCR originated in a human donor with alopecia areata. The gene calls are TRBV28 and TRBJ2-7; D gene ambiguous. The sequencing sample was made of CD4+ T cells sorted from blood. CDR3 in amino acids: CATLWDREQYF. In DNA, the CDR3 is TGTGCCACCCTTTGGGATCGGGAGCAGTACTTC.